This TCR beta chain appears in the sequencing data of a study of control samples from healthy donors and cancer patients (dated by TCRdb to 2020 to 2021). The CDR3 has 16 amino acids, counting the end cysteine and phenylalanine. Here the CDR3 DNA is all that survives: 48 bases in frame from base 1. Based on the germline V gene, the CDR1 and CDR2 sequences are SGHAT and FQNNGV. Deletion took 0 bases off V and 8 bases off J, with a span of 16 bases between the germline ends. With respect to this clone: The specificity of this receptor is unknown. Base quality data are lacking; no much larger clone is found one base away.

The method behind the library was the immunoSEQ multiplex PCR assay. Imported from immuneACCESS, the table was reduced by TCRdb to in-frame sequences with V and J called. These copies leave out some clones; in studies compared against another copy, an unresolved V gene accounts for under half, and the cause of the remainder is not known. The sample table records around 230,000 clones; about 95% of these occur just once. Approximately 1.4% of the sample belongs to the ten largest clones. Sequencing was carried out using blood. The receptor was derived from a man in his fifties or sixties in good health. The chain links TRBV11-2 with TRBJ1-4; the D gene cannot be named for sure. Read as DNA, the sequence is TGTGCCAGCAGCTTAGAGGTCGGTGCCGCGAGGGAAAAACTGTTTTTT. This codes for CASSLEVGAAREKLFF.